This T cell receptor (beta chain) derives from a study of cytomegalovirus exposure and HLA in healthy donors. CDR1 SEHNR and CDR2 FQNEAQ come from the germline V gene (reference sequence). The J segment lost 0 bases and the V segment lost 1 base, leaving 2 bases of the junction unmatched. CDR3 size: 15 residues. This PCR relied on a set of 60 Vbeta primers and 13 Jbeta primers. Data came from immunoSEQ multiplex PCR; TCRdb stores just in-frame clones and leaves some out. The data contain about 120,000 clones, under 70% of them seen just once; the ten biggest clones take up approximately 1.4%. The specimen was PBMCs. This chain links TRBV7-9 with TRBJ2-5, with 7 bases identical to TRBD2. The TCR was taken from a man younger than 35 in good health and CMV-seronegative. CDR3 residues: CASSLVLADQETQYF. As DNA, the CDR3 is TGTGCCAGCAGCTTAGTCCTAGCGGACCAAGAGACCCAGTACTTC. The complete variable domain, with remaining parts taken from reference TRBV7-9 and TRBJ2-5, reads DTGVSQNPRHKITKRGQNVTFRCDPISEHNRLYWYRQTLGQGPEFLTYFQNEAQLEKSRLLSDRFSAERPKGSFSTLEIQRTEQGDSAMYLCASSLVLADQETQYFGPGTRLLVL.